This T cell receptor (beta chain) is from a study of blood T cell repertoires in COVID-19 (dated by TCRdb to the early 2020s). In terms of the full investigation: Collaborator samples came from the United States, Italy and Spain and covered acute and convalescent phases of COVID-19. The material from the prospective study consisted of cDNA or gDNA derived from T cells, B-cell-depleted T cells, or PBMCs. Subjects who had been exposed to COVID-19, were actively infected with it, or had recovered from it provided the deeply sampled blood TCRbeta repertoires that made up the dataset. A freely available public database, intended as a resource for researchers studying the immune response to SARS-CoV-2, is where the repertoires were released. Samples came from the ongoing ImmuneRACE study (first 160 participants) plus 1,254 subjects from 6 global collaborators. A de-identified subject ID, COVID-19 status, age in years and sex were almost always included in the sample metadata. Where HLA class I and class II types were available, the types were taken from metadata supplied by the sample provider, not from assay-based typing. What the authors observed across the whole study: How much clinical and demographic metadata was included differed by source and by participant, and the metadata was provided uncurated.

Collaborating institutions collected whole blood in K2EDTA tubes following their own protocols. For TCRbeta analysis, collaborator samples were shipped as frozen whole blood, as isolated PBMCs, or as DNA extracted from either sample type. The CDR3, from cysteine to phenylalanine, totals 11 residues. The CDR3 DNA has 33 bases and is translated from base 1. V was cut back by 1 base and J by 8 bases, leaving a gap of 6 bases between them. CDR1 and CDR2 were assigned from the germline V gene (reference sequence) as SGHNT and YYREEE. TCRbeta CDR3 regions were amplified from genomic DNA by means of the immunoSEQ Assay, a bias-controlled multiplex PCR. In the paper's pipeline: Within the assay, amplification of reference gene primers was used to estimate how many nucleated cells each sample contained. To quantify the absolute abundance of each unique TCRbeta CDR3 rearrangement, sequence reads were collapsed and filtered. For each sample, productive Simpson clonality was calculated by taking the square root of Simpson's diversity index across productive rearrangements. TCRdb carries this immuneACCESS record with in-frame sequences only. Its versions omit some clonotypes, under half of them owing to an unresolved V gene in the studies checked, with the rest unexplained. V, J and clone size were drawn from that table, and D and trimming were deduced from the DNA. This sample has about 74,000 clones in its table, and around 90% of those were observed once. Jointly, the top ten make up approximately 30% of the sample.

Turning to this clone: What this receptor recognizes is not known. Base qualities are not provided; no much larger clone lies one nucleotide away.

Recombination connected TRBV5-4 to TRBJ1-2; confidence is insufficient to name the D gene. Sequencing was carried out using peripheral blood. This clonotype originated in a woman aged 80 or over with active or convalescent COVID-19. The nucleotide sequence reads TGTGCCAGCAGCTTGTTCGGGGGCTACACCTTC. This gives the protein CASSLFGGYTF. The variable domain in full, with residues beyond the CDR3 obtained from the reference TRBV5-4 and TRBJ1-2 genes, is ETGVTQSPTHLIKTRGQQVTLRCSSQSGHNTVSWYQQALGQGPQFIFQYYREEENGRGNFPPRFSGLQFPNYSSELNVNALELDDSALYLCASSLFGGYTFGSGTRLTVV.